This T cell receptor beta chain was retrieved from a study of regulatory T cells in long-lasting Graves disease. Broader study findings: Persistent disease was characterized by preferential usage of TRBV28, TRBJ1-2 and TRBJ2-5.

To make TCR beta libraries, researchers used iRepertoire HTBI primers and Arm-PCR of CDR3 regions. TCRdb analysed the multiplex PCR reads with MiXCR anew, one entry per CDR3 protein. The sample consists of 550,000 to 650,000 distinct CDR3 sequences, around 16% of them appearing once. Stated time point: newly diagnosed GD, antithyroid drugs for less than 3 months. Preparation of the TCR library used RNA extracted from PBMCs. CDR1 and CDR2 from the germline V gene are MNHNS and SASEGT. The CDR3 extends over 13 amino acids. After removal of 6 bases from V and 5 bases from J, the junction contained 4 bases not matched to a gene. In its sample, this clonotype was seen many times. Its antigen is not known. These sequences were also reported in another study, on T cells in Graves' hyperthyroidism and ophthalmopathy.

This sequence originates from a man between 18 and 29 years old with Graves disease. This rearrangement joins TRBV6-1 to TRBJ2-7, with TRBD1 matching over 10 bases. The sequenced sample was peripheral blood mononuclear cells (PBMCs), obtained at new diagnosis, from a patient treated with antithyroid drugs. DNA of the CDR3: TGTGCCAGCAGCTCGGGACAGGGGAACGAGCAGTACTTC. Its translation is CASSSGQGNEQYF.